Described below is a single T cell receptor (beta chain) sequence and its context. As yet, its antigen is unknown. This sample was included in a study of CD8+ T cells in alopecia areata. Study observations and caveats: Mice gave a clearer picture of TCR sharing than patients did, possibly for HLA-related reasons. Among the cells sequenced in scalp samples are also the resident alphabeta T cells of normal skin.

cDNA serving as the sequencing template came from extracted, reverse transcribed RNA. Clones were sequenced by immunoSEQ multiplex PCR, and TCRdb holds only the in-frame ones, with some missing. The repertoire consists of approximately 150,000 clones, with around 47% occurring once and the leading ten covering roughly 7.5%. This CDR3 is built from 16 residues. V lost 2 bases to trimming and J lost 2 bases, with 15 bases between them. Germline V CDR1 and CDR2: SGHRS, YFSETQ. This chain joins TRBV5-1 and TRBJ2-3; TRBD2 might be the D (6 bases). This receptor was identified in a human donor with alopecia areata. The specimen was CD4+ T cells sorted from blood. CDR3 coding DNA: TGCGCCAGCAGCTTTACGCCGGGAGATACCACAGATACGCAGTATTTT. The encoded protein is CASSFTPGDTTDTQYF.